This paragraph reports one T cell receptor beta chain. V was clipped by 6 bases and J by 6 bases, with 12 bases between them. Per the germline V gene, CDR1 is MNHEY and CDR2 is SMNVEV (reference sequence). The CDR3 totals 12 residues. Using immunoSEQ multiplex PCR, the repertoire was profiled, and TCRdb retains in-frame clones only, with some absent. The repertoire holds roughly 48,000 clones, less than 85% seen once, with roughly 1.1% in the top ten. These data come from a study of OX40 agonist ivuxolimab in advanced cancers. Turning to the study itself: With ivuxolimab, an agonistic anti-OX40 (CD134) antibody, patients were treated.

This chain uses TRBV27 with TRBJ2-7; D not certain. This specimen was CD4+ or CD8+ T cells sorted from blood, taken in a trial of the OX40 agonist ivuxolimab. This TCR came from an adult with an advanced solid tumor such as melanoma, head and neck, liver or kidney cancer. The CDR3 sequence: CASSRVPGEQYF. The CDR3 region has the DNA TGTGCCAGCAGCCGGGTACCCGGCGAGCAGTACTTC.